This T cell receptor beta chain comes out of a study of cytomegalovirus exposure and HLA in healthy donors (dated by TCRdb to about 2017). Some background on the complete study: According to a later analysis, the 120 or so validation repertoires were produced on the same platform as the roughly 600 repertoires of the first cohort. The study aimed to test whether cataloging public T cell receptors could reveal signatures of past pathogen exposure. Besides the first cohort of 666 subjects, a separate validation cohort made up of 120 different subjects was used. To predict cytomegalovirus infection status, the study combined high-throughput TCR immunosequencing, statistical association of individual TCRs with disease status, and machine learning. What the study reported, not specific to this receptor: In both the original and validation cohorts, the classifier was reported to diagnose cytomegalovirus status with high specificity and sensitivity. While some public TCRs were present in many individuals, most TCR sequences turned up only very rarely across donors. Of the cluster scores, about 94% were above 0 in a later analysis, which found that TCRs clustered in the first cohort also tended to co-occur in the 120 validation repertoires. All 120 or so repertoires were used to score co-occurrence in the validation cohort in a later analysis, because that analysis had no HLA typing for the cohort. The study listed 170 or so TCR beta chains as associated with cytomegalovirus. In vitro tests confirmed that a few of the cytomegalovirus-associated TCR beta chains recognize cytomegalovirus antigens. The authors suggested that the approach could potentially be generalized to other disease states and immunological phenotypes.

CDR1 and CDR2 (GTSNPN, SVGIG) derive from the germline V gene (reference sequence). V is clipped by 0 bases and J by 4 bases, and the sequence between their germline boundaries is 12 bases long. The CDR3 numbers 14 residues from cysteine through phenylalanine. The read is trimmed to its CDR3 DNA, 42 bases read in frame from base 1. The method behind the library was the immunoSEQ multiplex PCR assay. The original pipeline was this. To diagnose cytomegalovirus status from the catalog of TCR beta chain sequences, a statistical classification framework was built. This immuneACCESS table, as held by TCRdb, lists in-frame sequences with V and J called but not all clones. Of the missing ones, under half trace to an unresolved V gene in checked studies; the others have no known cause. From that table come the V and J calls and clone size; the DNA was used to work out D and trimming. Present in this sample are some 140,000 clones, around 88% of which were seen just once. The ten largest clones take up 20% to 25% of the sample.

The donors belonged to the validation cohort of under 150 subjects, which was separate from the approximately 610-subject first cohort. Note on this clone: Its antigen is currently not known. The input lacks base qualities; no much larger clone sits a single base away.

Specimen: PBMCs. The chain joins TRBV30 to TRBJ1-2, with the D gene uncertain. This receptor was identified in a young man in good health and CMV-seropositive. The CDR3 amino acid sequence is: CAWSVGEMGYGYTF. The DNA sequence follows: TGTGCCTGGAGTGTCGGGGAGATGGGCTATGGCTACACCTTC.